The sequence of this T cell receptor (beta chain) was determined in a study of T cell repertoires in aging, cancer and after chemotherapy. Overall study: Roughly 8.8 million TCR reads made up the full dataset.

Between the trimmed V and J ends, which lost 6 bases and 5 bases, there was a span of 17 bases. There are 15 residues in the CDR3. CDR1 is SNHLY and CDR2 is FYNNEI in the germline V gene. Multiplex touch-down PCR with TRB-A/B primers amplified rearranged V-D-J TRB sequences. TCRdb reprocessed the multiplex PCR reads via MiXCR and lists one record per CDR3 protein. The sample gives over 8,500 distinct CDR3 sequences, roughly a quarter of which show up once; around 3% is in the top ten. Comment on this clonotype: What it binds is not known.

TCR beta rearrangements were amplified from peripheral blood genomic DNA. General observations from the study: Median generation probability rose over the chemotherapy interval in each cancer cohort, suggesting rebound thymic output. These repertoire data do not allow conclusions about immunological memory after chemotherapy.

The V call is TRBV2, the J call TRBJ1-5; possible D gene TRBD1, 6 bases. What was sequenced was blood. The TCR comes from a human donor in good health. The CDR3 loop reads CASSRGRGAYQPQHF. The CDR3, as DNA: TGTGCCAGCAGCCGAGGTAGGGGGGCCTATCAGCCCCAGCATTTT.